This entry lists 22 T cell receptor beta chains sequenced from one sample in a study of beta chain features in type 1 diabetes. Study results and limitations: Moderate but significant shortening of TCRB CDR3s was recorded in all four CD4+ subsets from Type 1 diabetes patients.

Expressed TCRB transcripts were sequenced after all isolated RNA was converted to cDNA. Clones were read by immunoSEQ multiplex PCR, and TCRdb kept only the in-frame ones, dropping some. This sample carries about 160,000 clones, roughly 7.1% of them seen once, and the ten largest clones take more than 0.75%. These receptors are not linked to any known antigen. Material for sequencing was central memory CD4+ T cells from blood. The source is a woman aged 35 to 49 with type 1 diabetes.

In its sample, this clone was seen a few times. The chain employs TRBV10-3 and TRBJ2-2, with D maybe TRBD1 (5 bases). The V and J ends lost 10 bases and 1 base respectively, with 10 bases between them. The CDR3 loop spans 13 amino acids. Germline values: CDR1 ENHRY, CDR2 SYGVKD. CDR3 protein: CATNDRNTGELFF. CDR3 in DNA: TGTGCCACTAATGACAGGAACACCGGGGAGCTGTTTTTT.

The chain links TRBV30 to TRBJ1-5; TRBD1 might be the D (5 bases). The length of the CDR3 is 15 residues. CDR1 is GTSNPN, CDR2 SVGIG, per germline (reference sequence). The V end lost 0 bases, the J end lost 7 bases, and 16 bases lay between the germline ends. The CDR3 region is CAWSVVGDGRQPQHF. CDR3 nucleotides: TGTGCCTGGAGTGTAGTGGGGGACGGGAGGCAGCCCCAGCATTTT. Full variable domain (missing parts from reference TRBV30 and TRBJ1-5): SQTIHQWPATLVQPVGSPLSLECTVEGTSNPNLYWYRQAAGRGLQLLFYSVGIGQISSEVPQNLSASRPQDRQFILSSKKLLLSDSGFYLCAWSVVGDGRQPQHFGDGTRLSIL.

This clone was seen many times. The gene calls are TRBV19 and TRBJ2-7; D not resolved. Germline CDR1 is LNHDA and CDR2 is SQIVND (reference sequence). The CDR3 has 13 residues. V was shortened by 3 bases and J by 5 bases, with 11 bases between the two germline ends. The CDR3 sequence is CASSMRTADEQYF. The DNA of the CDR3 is TGTGCCAGTAGTATGAGAACAGCCGACGAGCAGTACTTC.

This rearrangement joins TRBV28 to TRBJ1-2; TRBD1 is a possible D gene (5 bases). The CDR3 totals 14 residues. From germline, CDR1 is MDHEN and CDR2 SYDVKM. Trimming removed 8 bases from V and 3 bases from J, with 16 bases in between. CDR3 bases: TGTGCCAGCGTACTGGAGGGCAGGGACTATGGCTACACCTTC. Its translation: CASVLEGRDYGYTF.

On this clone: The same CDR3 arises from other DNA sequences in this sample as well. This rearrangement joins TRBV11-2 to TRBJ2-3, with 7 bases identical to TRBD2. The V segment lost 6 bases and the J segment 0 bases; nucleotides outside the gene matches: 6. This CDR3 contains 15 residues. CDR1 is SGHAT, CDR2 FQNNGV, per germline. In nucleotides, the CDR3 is TGTGCCAGCAGTTTTAATAGCGGGAGCACAGATACGCAGTATTTT. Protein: CASSFNSGSTDTQYF.

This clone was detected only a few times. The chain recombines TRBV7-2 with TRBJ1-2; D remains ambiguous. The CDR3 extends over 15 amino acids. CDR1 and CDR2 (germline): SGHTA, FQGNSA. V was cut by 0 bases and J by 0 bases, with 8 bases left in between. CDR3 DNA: TGTGCCAGCAGCTTAGCACGGTCATCTAACTATGGCTACACCTTC. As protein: CASSLARSSNYGYTF. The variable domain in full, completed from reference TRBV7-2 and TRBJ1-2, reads GAGVSQSPSNKVTEKGKDVELRCDPISGHTALYWYRQSLGQGLEFLIYFQGNSAPDKSGLPSDRFSAERTGGSVSTLTIQRTQQEDSAVYLCASSLARSSNYGYTFGSGTRLTVV.

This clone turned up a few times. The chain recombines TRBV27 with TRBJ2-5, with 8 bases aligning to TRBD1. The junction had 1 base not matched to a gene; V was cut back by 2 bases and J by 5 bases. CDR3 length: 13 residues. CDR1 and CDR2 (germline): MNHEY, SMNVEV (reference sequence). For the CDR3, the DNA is TGTGCCAGCAGTTTACAGGGGGCTGAGACCCAGTACTTC. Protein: CASSLQGAETQYF.

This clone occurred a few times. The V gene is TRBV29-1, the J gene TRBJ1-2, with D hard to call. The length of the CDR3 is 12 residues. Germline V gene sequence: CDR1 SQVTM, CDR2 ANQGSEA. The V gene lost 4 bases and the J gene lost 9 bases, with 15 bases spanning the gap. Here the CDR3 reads CSVVTIGARYTF. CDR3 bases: TGCAGCGTTGTGACGATAGGAGCTCGCTACACCTTC.

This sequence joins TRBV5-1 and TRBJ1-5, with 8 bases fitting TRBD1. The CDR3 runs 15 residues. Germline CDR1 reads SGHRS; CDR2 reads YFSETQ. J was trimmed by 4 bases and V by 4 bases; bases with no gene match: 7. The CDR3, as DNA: TGCGCCAGCAGCAAAGGACAGGGACCTAATCAGCCCCAGCATTTT. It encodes CASSKGQGPNQPQHF.

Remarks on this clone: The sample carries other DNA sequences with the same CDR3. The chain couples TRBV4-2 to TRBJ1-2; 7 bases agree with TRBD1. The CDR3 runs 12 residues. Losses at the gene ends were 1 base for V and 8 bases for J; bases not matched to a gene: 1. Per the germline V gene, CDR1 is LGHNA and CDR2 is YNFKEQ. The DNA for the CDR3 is TGTGCCAGCAGCCAAGGACAGGGAGGCTACACCTTC. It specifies CASSQGQGGYTF.

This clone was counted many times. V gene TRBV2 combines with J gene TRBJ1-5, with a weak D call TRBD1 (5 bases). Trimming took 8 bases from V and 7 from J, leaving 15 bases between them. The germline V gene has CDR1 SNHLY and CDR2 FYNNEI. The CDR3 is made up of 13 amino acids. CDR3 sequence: CASSSAGLQPQHF. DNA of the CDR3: TGTGCCAGCTCCTCCGCAGGGTTACAGCCCCAGCATTTT.

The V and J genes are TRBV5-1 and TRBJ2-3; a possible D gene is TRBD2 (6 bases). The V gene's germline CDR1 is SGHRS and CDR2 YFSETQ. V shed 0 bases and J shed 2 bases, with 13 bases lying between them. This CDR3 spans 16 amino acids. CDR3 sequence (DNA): TGCGCCAGCAGCTTGGCTGGGGGAGGAAACACAGATACGCAGTATTTT. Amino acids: CASSLAGGGNTDTQYF.

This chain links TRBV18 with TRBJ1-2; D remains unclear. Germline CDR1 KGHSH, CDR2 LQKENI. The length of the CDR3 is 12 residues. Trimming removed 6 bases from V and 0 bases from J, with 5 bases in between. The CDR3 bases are TGTGCCAGCTCCGCAGCTAACTATGGCTACACCTTC. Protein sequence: CASSAANYGYTF.

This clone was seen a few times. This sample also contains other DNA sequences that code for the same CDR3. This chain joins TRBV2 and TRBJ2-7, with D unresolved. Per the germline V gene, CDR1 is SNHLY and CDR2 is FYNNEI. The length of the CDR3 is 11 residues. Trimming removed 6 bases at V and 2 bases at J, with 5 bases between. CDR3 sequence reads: CASSRAYEQYF. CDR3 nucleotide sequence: TGTGCCAGCAGCCGCGCCTACGAGCAGTACTTC. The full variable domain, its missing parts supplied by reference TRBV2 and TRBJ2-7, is EPEVTQTPSHQVTQMGQEVILRCVPISNHLYFYWYRQILGQKVEFLVSFYNNEISEKSEIFDDQFSVERPDGSNFTLKIRSTKLEDSAMYFCASSRAYEQYFGPGTRLTVT.

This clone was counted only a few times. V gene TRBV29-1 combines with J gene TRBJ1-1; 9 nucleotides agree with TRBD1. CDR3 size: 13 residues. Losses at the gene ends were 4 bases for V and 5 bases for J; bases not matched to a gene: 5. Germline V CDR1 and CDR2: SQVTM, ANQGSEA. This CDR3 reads CSVVRGQGTEAFF. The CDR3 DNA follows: TGCAGCGTTGTACGGGGACAGGGAACTGAAGCTTTCTTT.

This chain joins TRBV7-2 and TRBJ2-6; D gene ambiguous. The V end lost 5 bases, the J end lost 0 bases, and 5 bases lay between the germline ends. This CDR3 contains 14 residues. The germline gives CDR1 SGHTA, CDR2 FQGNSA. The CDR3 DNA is TGTGCCAGCAGCCCGTCCTCTGGGGCCAACGTCCTGACTTTC. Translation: CASSPSSGANVLTF.

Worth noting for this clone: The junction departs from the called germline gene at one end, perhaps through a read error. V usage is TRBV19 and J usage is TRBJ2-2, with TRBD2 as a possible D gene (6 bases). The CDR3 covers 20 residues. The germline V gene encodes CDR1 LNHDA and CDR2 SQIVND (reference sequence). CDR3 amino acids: CASRIEPPWDSIPPTGELFF. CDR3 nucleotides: TGTGCCAGTAGGATAGAGCCCCCTTGGGACTCGATTCCCCCTACCGGGGAGCTGTTTTTT.

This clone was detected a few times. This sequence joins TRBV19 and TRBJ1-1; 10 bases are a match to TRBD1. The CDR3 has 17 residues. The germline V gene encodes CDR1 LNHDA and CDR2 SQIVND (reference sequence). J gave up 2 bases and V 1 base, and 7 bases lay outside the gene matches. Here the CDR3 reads CASSIATGTGVNTEAFF. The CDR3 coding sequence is TGTGCCAGTAGTATAGCCACCGGGACAGGGGTAAACACTGAAGCTTTCTTT.

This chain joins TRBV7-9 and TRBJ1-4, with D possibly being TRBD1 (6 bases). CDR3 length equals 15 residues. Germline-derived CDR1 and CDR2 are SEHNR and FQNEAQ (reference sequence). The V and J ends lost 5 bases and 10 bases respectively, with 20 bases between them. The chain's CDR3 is CASSIPGGRSGKLFF. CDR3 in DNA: TGTGCCAGCAGCATACCGGGGGGCAGGTCGGGAAAACTGTTTTTT.

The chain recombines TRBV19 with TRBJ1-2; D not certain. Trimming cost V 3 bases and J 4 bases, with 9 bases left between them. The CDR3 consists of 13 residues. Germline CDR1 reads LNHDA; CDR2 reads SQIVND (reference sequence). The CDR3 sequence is CASSMGSLYGYTF. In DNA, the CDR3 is TGTGCCAGTAGTATGGGCAGTCTCTATGGCTACACCTTC.

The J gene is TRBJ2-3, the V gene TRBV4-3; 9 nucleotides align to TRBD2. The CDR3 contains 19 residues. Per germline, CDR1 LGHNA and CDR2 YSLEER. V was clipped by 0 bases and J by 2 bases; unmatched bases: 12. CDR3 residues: CASSQDPSPGTSNTDTQYF. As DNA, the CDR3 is TGCGCCAGCAGCCAAGATCCCTCTCCCGGGACTAGCAACACAGATACGCAGTATTTT.

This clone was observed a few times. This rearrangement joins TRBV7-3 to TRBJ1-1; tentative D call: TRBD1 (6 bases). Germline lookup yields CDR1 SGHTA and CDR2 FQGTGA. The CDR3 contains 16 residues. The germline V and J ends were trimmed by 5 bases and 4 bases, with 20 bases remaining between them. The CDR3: CASSRQVGQGLTEAFF. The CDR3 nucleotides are TGTGCCAGCAGCCGCCAGGTCGGGCAGGGGCTCACTGAAGCTTTCTTT.